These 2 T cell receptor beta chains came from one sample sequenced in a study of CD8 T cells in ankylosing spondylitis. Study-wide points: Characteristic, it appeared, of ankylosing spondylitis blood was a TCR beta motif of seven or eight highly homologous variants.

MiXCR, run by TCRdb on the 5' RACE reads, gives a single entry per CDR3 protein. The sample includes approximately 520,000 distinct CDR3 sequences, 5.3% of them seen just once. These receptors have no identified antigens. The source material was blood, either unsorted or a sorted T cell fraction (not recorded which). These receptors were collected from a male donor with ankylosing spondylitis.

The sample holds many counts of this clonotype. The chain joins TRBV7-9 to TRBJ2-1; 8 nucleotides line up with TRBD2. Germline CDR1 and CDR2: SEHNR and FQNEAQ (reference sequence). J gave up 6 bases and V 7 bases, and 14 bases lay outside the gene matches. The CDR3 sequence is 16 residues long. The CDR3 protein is CASIQSGGLVFNEQFF. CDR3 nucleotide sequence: TGTGCCAGCATCCAGTCGGGGGGGCTCGTATTCAATGAGCAGTTCTTC.

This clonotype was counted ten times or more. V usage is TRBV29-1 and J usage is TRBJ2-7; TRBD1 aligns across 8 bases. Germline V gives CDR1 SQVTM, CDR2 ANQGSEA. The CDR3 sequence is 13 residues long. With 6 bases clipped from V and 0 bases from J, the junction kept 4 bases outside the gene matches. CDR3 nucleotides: TGCAGCGTGCGACAGGGGAGCTCCTACGAGCAGTACTTC. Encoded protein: CSVRQGSSYEQYF.